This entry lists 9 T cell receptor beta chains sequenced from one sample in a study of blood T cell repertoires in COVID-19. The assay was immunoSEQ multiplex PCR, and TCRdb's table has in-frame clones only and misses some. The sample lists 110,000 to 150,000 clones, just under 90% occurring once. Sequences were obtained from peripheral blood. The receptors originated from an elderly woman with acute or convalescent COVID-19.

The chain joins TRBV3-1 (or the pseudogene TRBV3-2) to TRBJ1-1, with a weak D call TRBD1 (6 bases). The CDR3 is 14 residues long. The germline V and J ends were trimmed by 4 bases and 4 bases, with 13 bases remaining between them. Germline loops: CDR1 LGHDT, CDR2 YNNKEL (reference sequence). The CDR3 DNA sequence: TGTGCCAGCAGCCGATCTACAGGGTTCACTGAAGCTTTCTTT. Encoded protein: CASSRSTGFTEAFF.

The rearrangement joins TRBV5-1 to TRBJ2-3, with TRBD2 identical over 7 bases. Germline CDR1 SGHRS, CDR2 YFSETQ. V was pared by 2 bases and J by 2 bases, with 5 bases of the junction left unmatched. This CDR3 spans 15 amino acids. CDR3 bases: TGCGCCAGCAGCTTAGCGGGACCCAACACAGATACGCAGTATTTT. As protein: CASSLAGPNTDTQYF.

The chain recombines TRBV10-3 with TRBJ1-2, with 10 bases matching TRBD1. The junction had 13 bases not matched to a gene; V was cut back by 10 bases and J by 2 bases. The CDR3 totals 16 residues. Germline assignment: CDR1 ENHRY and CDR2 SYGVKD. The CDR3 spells CATTRDRGEWNYGYTF. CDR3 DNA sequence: TGTGCCACCACAAGGGACAGGGGAGAGTGGAACTATGGCTACACCTTC.

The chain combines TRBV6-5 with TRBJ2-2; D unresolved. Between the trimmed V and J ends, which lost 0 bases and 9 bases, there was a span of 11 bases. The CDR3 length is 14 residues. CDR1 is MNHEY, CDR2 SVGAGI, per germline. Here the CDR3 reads CASSYSESFRELFF. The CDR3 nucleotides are TGTGCCAGCAGTTACTCAGAGAGCTTTAGGGAGCTGTTTTTT.

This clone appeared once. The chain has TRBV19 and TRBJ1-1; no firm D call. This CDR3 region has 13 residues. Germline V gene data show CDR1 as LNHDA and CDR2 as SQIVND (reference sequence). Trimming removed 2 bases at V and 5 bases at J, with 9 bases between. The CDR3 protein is CASSISQWTEAFF. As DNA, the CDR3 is TGTGCCAGTAGTATATCCCAGTGGACTGAAGCTTTCTTT.

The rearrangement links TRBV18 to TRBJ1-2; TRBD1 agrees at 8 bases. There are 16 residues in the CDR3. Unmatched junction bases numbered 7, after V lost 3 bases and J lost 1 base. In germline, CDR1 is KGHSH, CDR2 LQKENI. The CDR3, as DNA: TGTGCCAGCTCACCGCAGGGGGCGAACATTAACTATGGCTACACCTTC. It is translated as CASSPQGANINYGYTF.

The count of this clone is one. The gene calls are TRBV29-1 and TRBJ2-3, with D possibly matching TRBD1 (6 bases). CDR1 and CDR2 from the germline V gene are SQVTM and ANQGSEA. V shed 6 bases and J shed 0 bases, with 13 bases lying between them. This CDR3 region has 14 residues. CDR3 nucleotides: TGCAGCGTCCCCCGGCAGGGGAGCACAGATACGCAGTATTTT. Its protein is CSVPRQGSTDTQYF.

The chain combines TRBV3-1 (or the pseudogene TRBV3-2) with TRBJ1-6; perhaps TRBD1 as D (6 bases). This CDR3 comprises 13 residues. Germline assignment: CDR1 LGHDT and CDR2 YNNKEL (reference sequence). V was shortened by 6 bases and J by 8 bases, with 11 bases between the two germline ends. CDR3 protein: CASSLNRDSPLHF. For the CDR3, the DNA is TGTGCCAGCAGTCTTAACAGGGATTCACCCCTCCACTTT.

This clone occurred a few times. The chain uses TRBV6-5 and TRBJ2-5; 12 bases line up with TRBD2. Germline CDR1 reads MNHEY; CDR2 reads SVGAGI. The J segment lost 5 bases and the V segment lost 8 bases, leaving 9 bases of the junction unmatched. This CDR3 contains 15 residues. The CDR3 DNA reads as TGTGCCAGCGGCCCCACTAGCGGGGGGACGGAGACCCAGTACTTC. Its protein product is CASGPTSGGTETQYF.